The next 23 T cell receptor beta chains were all read from a single sample in a study of T cell repertoires in cytomegalovirus infection. From the reads, TCRdb called clonotypes with MiXCR, one entry per CDR3 protein. The table lists some 600,000 distinct CDR3 sequences, less than 25% of them singletons. The material sequenced was CD8+ T cells from PBMCs. Source of these receptors: a human donor in good health (CMV status not recorded). Some clones in this sample may be carry-over from other donors' samples.

This clonotype came up many times. The J gene is TRBJ1-2, the V gene TRBV7-9; 7 positions match TRBD1. In germline, CDR1 is SEHNR, CDR2 FQNEAQ (reference sequence). J was trimmed by 2 bases and V by 4 bases; bases with no gene match: 10. This CDR3 region has 16 residues. The CDR3: CASSSSPTGQNYGYTF. The CDR3 DNA reads as TGTGCCAGCAGCTCCAGCCCGACGGGACAGAACTATGGCTACACCTTC.

In its sample, this clonotype was seen many times. This chain links TRBV28 with TRBJ1-1, with D unresolved. This CDR3 contains 14 residues. CDR1 is MDHEN and CDR2 is SYDVKM in the germline V gene. Trimming pared 3 bases from V and 3 bases from J, leaving 11 bases between. The CDR3 reads CASSFFGSDTEAFF. The DNA for the CDR3 is TGTGCCAGCAGTTTTTTCGGTTCCGACACTGAAGCTTTCTTT.

V usage is TRBV6-2 or TRBV6-3 and J usage is TRBJ2-2; 8 bases fit TRBD1. Trimming removed 5 bases from V and 4 bases from J; junction bases left unmatched: 9. This CDR3 is 16 amino acids long. The germline CDR1 and CDR2 sequences are MNHEY and SVGEGT. CDR3 DNA: TGTGCCAGCAGTCCAGGACAGGGTCCGGGCACCGGGGAGCTGTTTTTT. Translating gives CASSPGQGPGTGELFF.

This clonotype was seen a few times. The J gene is TRBJ1-1, the V gene TRBV25-1; unclear D gene. Germline lookup yields CDR1 MGHDK and CDR2 SYGVNS. The CDR3 covers 13 residues. The V end lost 7 bases, the J end lost 5 bases, and 14 bases lay between the germline ends. CDR3 DNA: TGTGCCAGCACTCCCCTTGGGCGGACTGAAGCTTTCTTT. Translating it yields CASTPLGRTEAFF. Combining the CDR3 with reference TRBV25-1 and TRBJ1-1 gives the whole variable domain EADIYQTPRYLVIGTGKKITLECSQTMGHDKMYWYQQDPGMELHLIHYSYGVNSTEKGDLSSESTVSRIRTEHFPLTLESARPSHTSQYLCASTPLGRTEAFFGQGTRLTVV.

In this sample, this clonotype turned up many times. The chain links TRBV6-6 to TRBJ2-1; 12 bases match TRBD2. In germline, CDR1 is MNHNY, CDR2 SVGAGI (reference sequence). The CDR3 is made up of 16 amino acids. Losses at the gene ends were 5 bases for V and 3 bases for J; bases not matched to a gene: 5. The DNA of the CDR3 is TGTGCCAGCAGTGCCGGACTAGCGGGGAGCTACAATGAGCAGTTCTTC. Amino acids: CASSAGLAGSYNEQFF.

At least ten counts were recorded for this clonotype. V and J are TRBV6-1 and TRBJ2-1; 10 bases agree with TRBD1. After removal of 6 bases from V and 7 bases from J, the junction contained 9 bases not matched to a gene. The CDR3 contains 15 residues. From germline, CDR1 is MNHNS and CDR2 SASEGT. In DNA, the CDR3 is TGTGCCAGCAGATCCCTGGGACAGGGGTGGAATGAGCAGTTCTTC. Its protein product is CASRSLGQGWNEQFF.

This clonotype was observed at least ten times. The rearrangement joins TRBV19 to TRBJ1-1, with D possibly being TRBD1 (6 bases). This CDR3 region has 15 residues. Trimming took 5 bases from V and 0 from J, leaving 13 bases between them. In germline, CDR1 is LNHDA, CDR2 SQIVND (reference sequence). CDR3 DNA sequence: TGTGCCAGTAGTTCGACAGGTTACGTGAACACTGAAGCTTTCTTT. Translating gives CASSSTGYVNTEAFF.

The genes are TRBV6-2 or TRBV6-3 and TRBJ1-1; possible D gene TRBD1, 6 bases. Germline CDR1 and CDR2: MNHEY and SVGEGT. V was pared by 2 bases and J by 3 bases, with 7 bases between. This CDR3 region has 13 residues. The CDR3 DNA sequence: TGTGCCAGCAGTTACCGGACAGACACTGAAGCTTTCTTT. The encoded protein is CASSYRTDTEAFF.

This rearrangement joins TRBV20-1 to TRBJ2-7, with a weak D call TRBD1 (5 bases). The V gene lost 4 bases and the J gene lost 0 bases, with 13 bases spanning the gap. The CDR3 contains 14 residues. In germline, CDR1 is DFQATT, CDR2 SNEGSKA (reference sequence). In nucleotides, the CDR3 is TGCAGTGCTAAAGGACAAGAAAACTCCTACGAGCAGTACTTC. Its translation: CSAKGQENSYEQYF.

This chain joins TRBV11-2 and TRBJ1-1, with unresolved D. V lost 8 bases and J 0 bases, leaving 13 bases between the germline ends. CDR1 and CDR2 (germline): SGHAT, FQNNGV. This CDR3 has 14 residues. For the CDR3, the DNA is TGTGCCAGCTCAATCGGAGAGATGAACACTGAAGCTTTCTTT. Translating gives CASSIGEMNTEAFF. Supplemented by reference TRBV11-2 and TRBJ1-1, the full variable domain reads EAGVAQSPRYKIIEKRQSVAFWCNPISGHATLYWYQQILGQGPKLLIQFQNNGVVDDSQLPKDRFSAERLKGVDSTLKIQPAKLEDSAVYLCASSIGEMNTEAFFGQGTRLTVV.

V is TRBV28 and J is TRBJ1-5; 10 bases line up with TRBD1. CDR1 and CDR2 (germline): MDHEN, SYDVKM. This CDR3 comprises 18 residues. Trimming took 7 bases from V and 6 from J; bases not matched to a gene: 18. CDR3 nucleotides: TGTGCCAGCAACCCGGGACAGGGGCTAAGAAGTATCGGTCAGCCCCAGCATTTT. Translation gives CASNPGQGLRSIGQPQHF.

This clonotype was counted ten times or more. J is TRBJ2-6 and V is TRBV29-1, with D hard to call. The germline V gene encodes CDR1 SQVTM and CDR2 ANQGSEA. The CDR3 is 15 residues long. The V and J ends lost 6 bases and 0 bases respectively, with 12 bases between them. This CDR3 is CSVHLAASGANVLTF. The CDR3 DNA sequence: TGCAGCGTGCATTTGGCAGCCTCTGGGGCCAACGTCCTGACTTTC.

A note on this clonotype: This may be a read error, as it is one base from a much larger clone. In DNA, the CDR3 is TGTGTCAGCAGACCCTTAGCGGGGTCTAGCACAGATACGCAGTATTTT. It translates to CVSRPLAGSSTDTQYF. The V and J genes are TRBV12-3 or TRBV12-4 and TRBJ2-3; 8 bases fit TRBD2. CDR3 size: 16 residues.

CDR3 DNA: TGCAGTGCCCCGGTTTACACTGAAGCTTTCTTT. Amino acid sequence: CSAPVYTEAFF. The chain employs TRBV20-1 and TRBJ1-1; D call uncertain. The germline V and J ends were trimmed by 6 bases and 3 bases, with 8 bases remaining between them. Germline V gene data show CDR1 as DFQATT and CDR2 as SNEGSKA (reference sequence). This CDR3 is built from 11 residues.

A note on this clonotype: Given the absence of the conserved phenylalanine or tryptophan at the CDR3 end, a read error is likely. The chain uses TRBV28 and TRBJ1-2, with a tentative D call TRBD1 (6 bases). Trimming took 10 bases from V and 2 from J, leaving 20 bases between them. The CDR3 loop spans 15 amino acids. Germline V gene data show CDR1 as MDHEN and CDR2 as SYDVKM. CDR3 amino acids: CATQWGGAENYGYTL. In DNA, the CDR3 is TGTGCCACCCAATGGGGGGGGGCAGAAAACTATGGCTACACCCTC.

This clonotype came up many times. The J gene is TRBJ2-2, the V gene TRBV7-6; 9 bases agree with TRBD1. This CDR3 comprises 19 residues. The junction had 14 bases not matched to a gene; V was cut back by 2 bases and J by 4 bases. CDR1 and CDR2 from the germline V gene are SGHVS and FNYEAQ. The CDR3 bases are TGTGCCAGCAGCTTACAAGGACAGGGGCGGGACCCGAGCACCGGGGAGCTGTTTTTT. Protein sequence: CASSLQGQGRDPSTGELFF.

The chain recombines TRBV6-1 with TRBJ2-1; the D call may be TRBD1 or TRBD2 (5 bases each). CDR1 is MNHNS, CDR2 SASEGT, per germline. V lost 6 bases, J lost 4 bases, and 16 bases lay in between. The CDR3 length is 15 residues. The CDR3: CASSSGRMDYNEQFF. The CDR3 nucleotides are TGTGCCAGCAGCTCGGGACGGATGGATTACAATGAGCAGTTCTTC.

Written as DNA, the CDR3 is TGTGCCAGCAGTACAGGGACCACCCCCGACAATGAGCAGTTCTTC. Protein product: CASSTGTTPDNEQFF. V gene TRBV6-2 or TRBV6-3 combines with J gene TRBJ2-1; possibly TRBD1 for D (6 bases). This CDR3 contains 15 residues. Trimming removed 5 bases from V and 5 bases from J, with 16 bases in between. CDR1 is MNHEY and CDR2 is SVGEGT in the germline V gene.

In its sample, this clonotype was seen a few times. The chain carries TRBV27 and TRBJ2-1; 7 bases line up with TRBD1. The CDR3 runs 13 residues. CDR1 MNHEY and CDR2 SMNVEV come from the germline V gene (reference sequence). The ends lost 6 bases at V and 9 bases at J; junction bases unmatched: 8. The DNA for the CDR3 is TGTGCCAGCAGCGGCCAGGGGGACATTGAGCAGTTCTTC. Residues: CASSGQGDIEQFF.

This clonotype was observed at least ten times. This chain joins TRBV7-6 and TRBJ2-5; tentative D call: TRBD1 (6 bases). V gave up 5 bases and J gave up 2 bases, with 15 bases separating them. Germline V gene sequence: CDR1 SGHVS, CDR2 FNYEAQ. The CDR3 runs to 15 residues. CDR3 sequence reads: CASSPQGTFQETQYF. CDR3 sequence (DNA): TGTGCCAGCAGCCCCCAGGGGACCTTTCAAGAGACCCAGTACTTC.

This clonotype was found a few times. This chain connects TRBV29-1 to TRBJ2-7; perhaps TRBD2 as D (5 bases). Deletions cut 6 bases from V and 2 bases from J, with 11 bases between. CDR1 and CDR2 (germline): SQVTM, ANQGSEA. The CDR3 totals 12 residues. The CDR3 here is CSVAGMTYEQYF. For the CDR3, the DNA is TGCAGCGTCGCCGGGATGACCTACGAGCAGTACTTC.

The chain recombines TRBV25-1 with TRBJ1-6; D possibly corresponds to TRBD1 (5 bases). The CDR3 is made up of 16 amino acids. Germline CDR1 MGHDK, CDR2 SYGVNS. V lost 4 bases and J 5 bases, leaving 15 bases between the germline ends. Written as DNA, the CDR3 is TGTGCCAGCAGTGGTAGCACAGGAGTGGATAATTCACCCCTCCACTTT. Amino acids: CASSGSTGVDNSPLHF.

This clonotype was seen a few times. The chain employs TRBV27 and TRBJ2-5; either TRBD1 or TRBD2 may fit D (5 bases each). The V and J ends lost 5 bases and 5 bases respectively, with 18 bases between them. Germline V gene sequence: CDR1 MNHEY, CDR2 SMNVEV (reference sequence). This CDR3 region has 15 residues. As DNA, the CDR3 is TGTGCCAGCAGTACCCGGGACGGAGTCCGGGAGACCCAGTACTTC. Translated, it gives CASSTRDGVRETQYF.